This TCR beta chain was profiled in a study of Ad26.COV2.S vaccination and SARS-CoV-2 variants. Overall study context: In the study, Ad26.COV2.S was injected intramuscularly once, or twice 56 days apart.

The treatment is: around 19 received Ad26.COV2.S at low or high dose, single or two shots; about 5 received placebo; per-sample allocation not given. Sample collection was performed on day 63 after the first vaccine or placebo injection. Some clones are missing from TCRdb's copy, which holds only in-frame ones; the method was immunoSEQ multiplex PCR. The sample has a few hundred thousand clones, 83% seen once. Germline assignment: CDR1 LNHDA and CDR2 SQIVND (reference sequence). Trimming shortened V by 3 bases and J by 1 base, and 14 bases separated the two germline ends. The CDR3 covers 16 residues.

The material was peripheral blood, obtained in a trial of Ad26.COV2.S vaccine versus placebo. The TCR sequence derives from a person aged 18 to 65 who received the Ad26.COV2.S COVID-19 vaccine or a placebo. This sequence joins TRBV19 and TRBJ2-3; no clear D gene. CDR3 region: CASSIRFPLGTDTQYF. DNA for the CDR3: TGTGCCAGTAGTATCCGGTTCCCTTTGGGCACAGATACGCAGTATTTT.